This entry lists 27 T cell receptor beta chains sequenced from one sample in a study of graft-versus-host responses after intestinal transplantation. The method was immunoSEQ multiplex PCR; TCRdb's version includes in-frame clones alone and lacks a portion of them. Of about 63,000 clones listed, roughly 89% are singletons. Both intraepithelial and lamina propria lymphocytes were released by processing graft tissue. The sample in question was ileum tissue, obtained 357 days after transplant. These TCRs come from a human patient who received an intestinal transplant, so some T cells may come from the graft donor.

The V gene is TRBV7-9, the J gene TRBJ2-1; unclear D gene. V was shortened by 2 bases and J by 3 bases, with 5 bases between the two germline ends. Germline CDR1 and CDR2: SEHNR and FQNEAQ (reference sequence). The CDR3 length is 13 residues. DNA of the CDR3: TGTGCCAGCAGCTTAAAAATCTACAATGAGCAGTTCTTC. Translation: CASSLKIYNEQFF.

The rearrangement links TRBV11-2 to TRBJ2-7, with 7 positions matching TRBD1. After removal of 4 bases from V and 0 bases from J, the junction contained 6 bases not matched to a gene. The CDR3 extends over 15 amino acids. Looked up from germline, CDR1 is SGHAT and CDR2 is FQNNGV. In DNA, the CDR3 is TGTGCCAGCAGCTCTGCCCGGACAGGCTCCTACGAGCAGTACTTC. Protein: CASSSARTGSYEQYF.

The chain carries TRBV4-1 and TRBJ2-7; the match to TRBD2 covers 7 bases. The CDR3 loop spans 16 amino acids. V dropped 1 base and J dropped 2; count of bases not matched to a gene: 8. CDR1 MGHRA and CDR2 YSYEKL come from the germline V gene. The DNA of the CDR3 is TGCGCCAGCAGCCAAGCGACTAGCAGCCCCCCCTACGAGCAGTACTTC. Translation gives CASSQATSSPPYEQYF.

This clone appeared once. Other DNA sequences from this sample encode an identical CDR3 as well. CDR3 region: CASSGTRGAQYF. Here the CDR3 DNA reads TGTGCCAGCAGCGGGACTAGGGGGGCGCAGTATTTT. The V and J genes are TRBV9 and TRBJ2-3; a possible D gene is TRBD2 (7 bases). CDR1 SGDLS and CDR2 YYNGEE come from the germline V gene. The CDR3 extends over 12 amino acids. Trimming left V 3 bases short and J 10 bases short, with 12 bases between.

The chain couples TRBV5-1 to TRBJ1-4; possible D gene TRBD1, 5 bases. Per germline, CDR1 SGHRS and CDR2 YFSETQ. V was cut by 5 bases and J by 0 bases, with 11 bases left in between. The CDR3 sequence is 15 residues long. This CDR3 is CASSVGTATNEKLFF. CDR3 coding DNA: TGCGCCAGCAGTGTTGGGACGGCAACTAATGAAAAACTGTTTTTT.

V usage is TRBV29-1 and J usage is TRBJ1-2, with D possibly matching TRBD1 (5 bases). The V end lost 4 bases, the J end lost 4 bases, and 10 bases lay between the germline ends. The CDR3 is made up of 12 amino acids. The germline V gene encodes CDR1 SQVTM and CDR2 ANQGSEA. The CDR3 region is CSVAPGSYGYTF. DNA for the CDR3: TGCAGCGTTGCCCCAGGGAGCTATGGCTACACCTTC. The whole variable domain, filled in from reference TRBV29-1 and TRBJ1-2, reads SAVISQKPSRDICQRGTSLTIQCQVDSQVTMMFWYRQQPGQSLTLIATANQGSEATYESGFVIDKFPISRPNLTFSTLTVSNMSPEDSSIYLCSVAPGSYGYTFGSGTRLTVV.

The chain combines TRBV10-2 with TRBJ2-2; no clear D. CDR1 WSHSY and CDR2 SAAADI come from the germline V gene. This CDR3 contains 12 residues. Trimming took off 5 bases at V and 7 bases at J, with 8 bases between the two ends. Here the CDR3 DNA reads TGCGCCAGCAGTACCGGAAACGGGGAGCTGTTTTTT. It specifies CASSTGNGELFF.

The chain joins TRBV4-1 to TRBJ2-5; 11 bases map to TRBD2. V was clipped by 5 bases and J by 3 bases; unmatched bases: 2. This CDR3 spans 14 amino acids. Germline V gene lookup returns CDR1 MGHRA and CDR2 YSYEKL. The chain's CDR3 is CASSSTSGEETQYF. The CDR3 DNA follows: TGCGCCAGCAGCTCGACTAGCGGGGAAGAGACCCAGTACTTC.

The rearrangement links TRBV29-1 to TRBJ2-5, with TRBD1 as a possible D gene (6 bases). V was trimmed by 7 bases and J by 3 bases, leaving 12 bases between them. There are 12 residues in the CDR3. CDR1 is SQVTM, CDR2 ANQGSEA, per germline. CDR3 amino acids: CSGLGTKETQYF. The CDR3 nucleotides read TGCAGCGGTCTCGGGACAAAAGAGACCCAGTACTTC.

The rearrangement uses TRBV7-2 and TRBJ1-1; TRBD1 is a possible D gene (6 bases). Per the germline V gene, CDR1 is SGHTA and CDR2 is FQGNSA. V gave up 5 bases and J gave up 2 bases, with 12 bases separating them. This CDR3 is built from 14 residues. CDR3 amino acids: CASSKETGNTEAFF. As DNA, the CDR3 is TGTGCCAGCAGCAAAGAGACAGGTAACACTGAAGCTTTCTTT.

The CDR3: CASTQGGWIAGAFF. The CDR3 coding sequence is TGTGCCAGCACCCAGGGGGGTTGGATAGCGGGAGCTTTCTTT. The rearrangement joins TRBV5-6 to TRBJ1-1; 7 nucleotides line up with TRBD1. V was clipped by 6 bases and J by 10 bases; unmatched bases: 15. Germline CDR1 reads SGHDT; CDR2 reads YYEEEE. This CDR3 is built from 14 residues.

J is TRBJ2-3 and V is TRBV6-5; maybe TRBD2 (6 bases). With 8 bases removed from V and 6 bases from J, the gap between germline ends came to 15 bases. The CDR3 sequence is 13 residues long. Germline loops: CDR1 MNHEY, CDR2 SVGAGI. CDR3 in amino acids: CASRVEGRDTQYF. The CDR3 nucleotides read TGTGCCAGCCGAGTGGAGGGTCGGGATACGCAGTATTTT.

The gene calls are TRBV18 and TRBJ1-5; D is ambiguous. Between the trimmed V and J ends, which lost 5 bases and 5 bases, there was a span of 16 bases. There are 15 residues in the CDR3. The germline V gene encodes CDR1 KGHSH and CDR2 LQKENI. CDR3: CASSEGPSLYQPQHF. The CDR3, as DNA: TGTGCCAGCTCAGAAGGCCCCAGCCTGTATCAGCCCCAGCATTTT.

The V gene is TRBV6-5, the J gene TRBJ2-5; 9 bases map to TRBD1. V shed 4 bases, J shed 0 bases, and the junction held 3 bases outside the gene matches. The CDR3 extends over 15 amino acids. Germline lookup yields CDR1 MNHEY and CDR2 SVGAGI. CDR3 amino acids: CASSSTGGYQETQYF. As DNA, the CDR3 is TGTGCCAGCAGTTCAACAGGGGGCTACCAAGAGACCCAGTACTTC.

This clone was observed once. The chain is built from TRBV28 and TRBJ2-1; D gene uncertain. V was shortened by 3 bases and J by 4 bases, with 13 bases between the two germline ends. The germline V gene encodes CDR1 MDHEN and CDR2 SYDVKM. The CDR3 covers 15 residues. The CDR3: CASSLPIGTYNEQFF. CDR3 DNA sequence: TGTGCCAGCAGTTTGCCTATCGGAACGTACAATGAGCAGTTCTTC.

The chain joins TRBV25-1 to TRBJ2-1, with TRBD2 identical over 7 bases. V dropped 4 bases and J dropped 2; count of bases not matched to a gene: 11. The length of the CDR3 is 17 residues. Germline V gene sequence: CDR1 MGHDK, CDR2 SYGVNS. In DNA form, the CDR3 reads TGTGCCAGCAGTGTACGGGGAATAGCGGGCCCCTACAATGAGCAGTTCTTC. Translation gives CASSVRGIAGPYNEQFF.

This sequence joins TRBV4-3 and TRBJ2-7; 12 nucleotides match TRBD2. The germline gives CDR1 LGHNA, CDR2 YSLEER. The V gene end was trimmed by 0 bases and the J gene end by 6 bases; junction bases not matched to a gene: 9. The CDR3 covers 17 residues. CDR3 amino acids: CASSQESLLAGGGEQYF. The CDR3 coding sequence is TGCGCCAGCAGCCAAGAGAGTCTACTAGCGGGGGGAGGCGAGCAGTACTTC.

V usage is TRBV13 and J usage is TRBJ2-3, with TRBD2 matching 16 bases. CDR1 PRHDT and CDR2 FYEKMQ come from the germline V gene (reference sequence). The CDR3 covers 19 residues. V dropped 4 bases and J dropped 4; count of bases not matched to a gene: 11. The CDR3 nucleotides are TGTGCCAGCAGCTGGCTCGGGACTAGCGGGGGGGCCAGGGCAGATACGCAGTATTTT. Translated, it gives CASSWLGTSGGARADTQYF. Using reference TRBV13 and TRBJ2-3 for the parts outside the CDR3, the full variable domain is AAGVIQSPRHLIKEKRETATLKCYPIPRHDTVYWYQQGPGQDPQFLISFYEKMQSDKGSIPDRFSAQQFSDYHSELNMSSLELGDSALYFCASSWLGTSGGARADTQYFGPGTRLTVL.

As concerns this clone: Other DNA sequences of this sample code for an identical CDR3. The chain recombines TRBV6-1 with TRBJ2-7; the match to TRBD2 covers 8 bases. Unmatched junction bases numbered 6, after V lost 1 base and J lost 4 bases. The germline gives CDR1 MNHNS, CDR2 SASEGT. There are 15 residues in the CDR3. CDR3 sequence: CASSEVAGGGYEQYF. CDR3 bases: TGTGCCAGCAGTGAAGTGGCGGGGGGCGGATACGAGCAGTACTTC.

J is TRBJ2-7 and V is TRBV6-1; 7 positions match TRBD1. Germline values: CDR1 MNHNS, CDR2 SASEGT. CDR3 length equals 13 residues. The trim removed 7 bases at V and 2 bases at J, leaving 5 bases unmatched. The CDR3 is CASTQTGTYEQYF. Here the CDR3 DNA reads TGTGCCAGCACTCAGACAGGGACCTACGAGCAGTACTTC.

The DNA for the CDR3 is TGTGCCAGCAGTCATACTAGCGGGAATAAGACCCAGTACTTC. This encodes CASSHTSGNKTQYF. The gene calls are TRBV14 and TRBJ2-5; 10 nucleotides agree with TRBD2. Trimming took 6 bases from V and 6 from J; bases not matched to a gene: 7. This CDR3 contains 14 residues. CDR1 SGHDN and CDR2 FVKESK come from the germline V gene.

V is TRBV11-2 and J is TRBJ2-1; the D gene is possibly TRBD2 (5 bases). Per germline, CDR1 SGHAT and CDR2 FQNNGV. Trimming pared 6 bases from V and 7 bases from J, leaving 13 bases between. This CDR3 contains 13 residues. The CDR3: CASRPQPGNEQFF. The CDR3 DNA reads TGTGCCAGCAGACCTCAACCGGGGAATGAGCAGTTCTTC.

CDR3 residues: CASSLGLLYEQYF. CDR3 nucleotides: TGTGCCAGCAGCCTCGGACTACTCTACGAGCAGTACTTC. The V call is TRBV7-3, the J call TRBJ2-7; D may be TRBD2 (6 bases). The CDR3 is 13 amino acids. Germline values: CDR1 SGHTA, CDR2 FQGTGA. Trimming shortened V by 5 bases and J by 3 bases, and 11 bases separated the two germline ends.

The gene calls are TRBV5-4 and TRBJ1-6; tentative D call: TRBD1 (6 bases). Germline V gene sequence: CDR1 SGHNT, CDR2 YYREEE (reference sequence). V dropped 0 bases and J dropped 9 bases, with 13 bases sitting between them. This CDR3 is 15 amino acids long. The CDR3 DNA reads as TGTGCCAGCAGCTTGGAGGGGGGTATCAGTTCACCCCTCCACTTT. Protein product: CASSLEGGISSPLHF.

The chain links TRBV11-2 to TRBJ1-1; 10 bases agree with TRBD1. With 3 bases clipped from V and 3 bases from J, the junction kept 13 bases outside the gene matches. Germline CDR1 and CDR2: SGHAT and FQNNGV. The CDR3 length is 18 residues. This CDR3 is CASSFRTGGLTKYTEAFF. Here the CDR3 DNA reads TGTGCCAGCAGCTTTAGGACAGGGGGGCTCACGAAATACACTGAAGCTTTCTTT.

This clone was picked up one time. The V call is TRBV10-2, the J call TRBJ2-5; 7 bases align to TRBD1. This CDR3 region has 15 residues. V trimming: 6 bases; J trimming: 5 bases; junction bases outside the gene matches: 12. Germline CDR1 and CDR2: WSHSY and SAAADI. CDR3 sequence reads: CASRDRTKIEETQYF. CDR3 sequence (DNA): TGCGCCAGCAGGGACAGGACGAAGATCGAGGAGACCCAGTACTTC.

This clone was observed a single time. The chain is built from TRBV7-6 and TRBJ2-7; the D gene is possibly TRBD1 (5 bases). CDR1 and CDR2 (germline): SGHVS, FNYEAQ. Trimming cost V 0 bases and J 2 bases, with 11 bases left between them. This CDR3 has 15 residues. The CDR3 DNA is TGTGCCAGCAGCTTAGCGGGGCAGGGTACCTACGAGCAGTACTTC. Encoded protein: CASSLAGQGTYEQYF.